Listed below are T cell receptor beta chains from one sample, sequenced in a study of ipilimumab plus nivolumab after autologous stem cell transplantation. Using immunoSEQ multiplex PCR, the repertoire was profiled, and TCRdb retains in-frame clones only, with some absent. The table records 10,000 to 15,000 clones, around four fifths of them present only once. The sample here was PBMCs, taken in a trial of ipilimumab plus nivolumab as post-transplant consolidation. The receptors derive from a male donor with diffuse large B-cell lymphoma. Each CDR3 is given with its conserved first and last residue.

>TRBJ2-1|TRBV29-1
CSAAGGNYNEQFF
>TRBJ2-1|TRBV7-2
CASSSRDRGYEQFF
>TRBJ2-7|TRBV6-1
CASNLSRGYEQYF
>TRBJ1-1|TRBV6-5
CASRPNRQGVTEAFF
>TRBJ1-5|TRBV7-2
CASSLRQGVGINSNQPQHF
>TRBJ2-7|TRBV14
CASSQDLRQGSREQYF
>TRBJ2-7|TRBV18
CASSPPNSPYEQYF
>TRBJ1-1|TRBV10-3
CAIATGPRNTEAFF
>TRBJ1-5|TRBV6-5
CASSYSGHLNQPQHF
>TRBJ1-1|TRBV4-2
CASSRTGTPEAFF
>TRBJ2-1|TRBV9
CASSVASGRNEQFF
>TRBJ1-6|TRBV18
CASSPRVNGATLGNSPLHF
>TRBJ2-1|TRBV30
CASTSEYAGQVTYNEQFF
>TRBJ1-2|TRBV29-1
CSVEGQPNGYTF
>TRBJ2-7|TRBV12-2
CASRLVDSTHSYEQYF
>TRBJ2-3|TRBV4-3
CASSQGVAGGRTDTQYF
>TRBJ2-3|TRBV6-1
CASSGGSDTQYF
>TRBJ2-1|TRBV18
CASSPDPYNEQFF
>TRBJ2-3|TRBV12-5
CASGDYTQYF
>TRBJ1-2|TRBV10-2
CASTPGQGYGYTF
>TRBJ1-2|TRBV2
CASSDSGGKTPF
>TRBJ1-4|TRBV5-1
CASRPGGPNEKLFF
>TRBJ2-7|TRBV15
CATSREGGYEQYF
>TRBJ2-5|TRBV2
CASSVLAGVETQYF
>TRBJ2-7|TRBV6-5
CASKRGQGGEQYF
>TRBJ1-3|TRBV7-9
CASSSPRGGFSGNTIYF
>TRBJ1-1|TRBV29-1
CSVRTGANTEAFF
>TRBJ2-7|TRBV4-1
CASSFNPGLGYEQYF
>TRBJ1-5|TRBV19
CASSRQLNQPQHF
>TRBJ2-1|TRBV2
CASAAGRTYNEQFF
>TRBJ2-7|TRBV4-2
CASSQYSGSLYEQYF
>TRBJ2-7|TRBV10-1
CASSESLGPYEQYF
>TRBJ2-7|TRBV4-1
CASSQGGQAYEQYF